This T cell receptor (beta chain) was sequenced for a study of neurological immune-mediated disorders. Study outcomes and limitations: HTLV-1-associated myelopathy displayed the greatest TCR clonal expansion, and multiple sclerosis exhibited the smallest, lower than that of healthy controls.

Synthesis of cDNA used 5'RACE (with 10-nucleotide random UMIs). In each sequencing run, over 180 million TCR-beta sequences were generated from 15-18 subjects. MiXCR was run by TCRdb on the 5' RACE reads, yielding one entry per CDR3 protein. The sample lists tens of thousands of distinct CDR3 sequences, more than 15% occurring once. CDR3 length: 14 amino acids. The germline gives CDR1 GTSNPN, CDR2 SVGIG (reference sequence). With 2 bases removed from V and 6 bases from J, the gap between germline ends came to 16 bases. Healthy control participants comprised blood bank volunteers in Maryland, USA. In this sample, this clonotype turned up many times. The target antigen is unknown.

The specimen sequenced was PBMCs. This clonotype was obtained from a woman aged 35 to 49 in good health. This chain links TRBV30 with TRBJ1-1; D may be TRBD1 (5 bases). This chain's CDR3 is CAWSWAGGRSEAFF. The CDR3, as DNA: TGTGCCTGGAGTTGGGCCGGGGGACGATCTGAAGCTTTCTTT. Variable domain in full (rest from reference TRBV30 and TRBJ1-1): SQTIHQWPATLVQPVGSPLSLECTVEGTSNPNLYWYRQAAGRGLQLLFYSVGIGQISSEVPQNLSASRPQDRQFILSSKKLLLSDSGFYLCAWSWAGGRSEAFFGQGTRLTVV.